A selection of T cell receptor beta chains follows, all from one sample in a study of cytomegalovirus exposure and HLA in healthy donors. This table comes from immunoSEQ multiplex PCR, and its TCRdb copy is limited to in-frame clones, with some not included. The repertoire holds roughly 190,000 clones, with about 9% as singletons. Sequenced sample: PBMCs. The receptors originated from a woman younger than 45 in good health and CMV-seropositive. Both conserved end residues are part of each CDR3. D genes are given only for firm matches. Part of the rows lack a size; the others show once, few, many or a class for expanded clones.

CDR3aa | CDR3nt | abundance | v_gene | d_gene | j_gene
CASRDSGVPEAFF | TGTGCCAGCAGGGACTCAGGGGTCCCTGAAGCTTTCTTT | few | TRBV27 | . | TRBJ1-1
CASSLERVGGETQYF | TGTGCCAGCAGCTTGGAGAGGGTCGGGGGAGAGACCCAGTACTTC | . | TRBV5-6 | . | TRBJ2-5
CASSGGGNVDEQYF | TGCGCCAGCAGCGGGGGGGGCAATGTGGACGAGCAGTACTTC | few | TRBV5-1 | . | TRBJ2-7
CASSLAGVGGSPLHF | TGTGCCAGCAGCTTGGCCGGGGTTGGAGGCTCACCCCTCCACTTT | . | TRBV5-6 | . | TRBJ1-6
CASRPDRAAGNTIYF | TGTGCCAGCAGGCCGGACAGGGCCGCTGGAAACACCATATATTTT | . | TRBV6-5 | TRBD1 | TRBJ1-3
CASSLPGVLTGELFF | TGTGCCAGTAGCCTCCCGGGAGTTCTGACCGGGGAGCTGTTTTTT | few | TRBV19 | . | TRBJ2-2
CASSPGLAGFAGELFF | TGTGCCAGCAGCCCCGGACTAGCGGGATTCGCCGGGGAGCTGTTTTTT | . | TRBV13 | TRBD2 | TRBJ2-2
CASTEQGAWYGYTF | TGTGCCAGCACCGAACAGGGGGCGTGGTATGGCTACACCTTC | . | TRBV6-1 | TRBD1 | TRBJ1-2
CASSLGGRGGYGYTF | TGTGCCAGCAGCTTAGGAGGCAGGGGCGGCTATGGCTACACCTTC | . | TRBV11-2 | . | TRBJ1-2
CASSQGSGQATDTQYF | TGTGCCAGCAGCCAAGGGTCGGGACAGGCCACAGATACGCAGTATTTT | few | TRBV4-2 | TRBD1 | TRBJ2-3
CASSLGPGGQTQYF | TGTGCCAGCAGCTTAGGTCCAGGGGGCCAGACCCAGTACTTC | . | TRBV7-9 | TRBD1 | TRBJ2-5
CASSPRLAGGGETQYF | TGTGCCAGCAGCCCCCGACTAGCGGGAGGTGGGGAGACCCAGTACTTC | few | TRBV9 | TRBD2 | TRBJ2-5
CALVFGSHNEQFF | TGTGCCCTGGTGTTTGGTAGTCACAATGAGCAGTTCTTC | few | TRBV30 | . | TRBJ2-1
CAIGRTSGADTQYF | TGTGCCATCGGAAGAACTAGCGGGGCAGATACGCAGTATTTT | few | TRBV10-3 | TRBD2 | TRBJ2-3
CASGDRVRETQYF | TGTGCCAGCGGGGACAGGGTGCGGGAGACCCAGTACTTC | . | TRBV2 | TRBD1 | TRBJ2-5
CASSSQPRGAFHSNYGYTF | TGTGCCAGCAGCTCCCAACCCAGAGGCGCTTTTCATTCTAACTATGGCTACACCTTC | . | TRBV11-2 | . | TRBJ1-2
CASSPKPNTGELFF | TGTGCCAGCTCCCCGAAGCCGAACACCGGGGAGCTGTTTTTT | few | TRBV18 | . | TRBJ2-2
CAFGGRGANVLTF | TGTGCCTTTGGGGGGAGGGGGGCCAACGTCCTGACTTTC | few | TRBV30 | . | TRBJ2-6
CASKARLAVKNTGELFF | TGTGCCTCTAAGGCGCGGCTAGCGGTTAAGAACACCGGGGAGCTGTTTTTT | few | TRBV19 | TRBD2 | TRBJ2-2
CASSLAARGRDTEAFF | TGTGCCAGCAGCTTAGCGGCAAGGGGTCGGGACACTGAAGCTTTCTTT | . | TRBV7-9 | . | TRBJ1-1
CSAQGVHYEQYF | TGCAGCGCGCAGGGGGTGCACTACGAGCAGTACTTC | . | TRBV29-1 | TRBD1 | TRBJ2-7
CAWSVLDRVGGELFF | TGTGCCTGGAGTGTACTAGACAGGGTAGGCGGGGAGCTGTTTTTT | few | TRBV30 | TRBD1 | TRBJ2-2
CASSDTGAGNIQYF | TGTGCCAGCAGTGATACTGGGGCAGGAAACATTCAGTACTTC | . | TRBV2 | . | TRBJ2-4
CASSHGGRGEQYF | TGCGCCAGCAGCCACGGGGGGCGTGGGGAGCAGTACTTC | . | TRBV4-1 | . | TRBJ2-7
CASSLGQINQPQHF | TGTGCCAGCAGCTTGGGCCAGATCAATCAGCCCCAGCATTTT | few | TRBV5-5 | . | TRBJ1-5
CASSLGGKDEKLFF | TGCGCCAGCAGCTTGGGGGGCAAGGATGAAAAACTGTTTTTT | . | TRBV5-1 | . | TRBJ1-4
CASSLGTGGTEAFF | TGCGCCAGCAGCTTGGGGACAGGGGGCACTGAAGCTTTCTTT | few | TRBV5-1 | TRBD1 | TRBJ1-1
CASSQAGQLYGYTF | TGCGCCAGCAGCCAAGCGGGACAGCTCTATGGCTACACCTTC | few | TRBV4-1 | TRBD1 | TRBJ1-2
CASSGDRNTEAFF | TGCGCCAGCAGCGGCGACAGAAACACTGAAGCTTTCTTT | . | TRBV5-1 | . | TRBJ1-1
CASSPPTGRDTQYF | TGTGCCAGCTCACCACCGACAGGGAGGGATACGCAGTATTTT | . | TRBV18 | . | TRBJ2-3
CASSPGQGRDTQYF | TGTGCCAGCAGCCCGGGACAGGGGCGTGATACGCAGTATTTT | . | TRBV7-2 | TRBD1 | TRBJ2-3